The 10 T cell receptor beta chains given below trace back to one sample, sequenced in a study of OX40 agonist ivuxolimab in advanced cancers. The repertoire was sequenced with immunoSEQ multiplex PCR; TCRdb's copy has only in-frame clones and lacks some. The sample shows roughly 40,000 clones, 85% to 95% of them seen only once. The sample consisted of CD4+ or CD8+ T cells sorted from blood, taken in a trial of the OX40 agonist ivuxolimab. These receptors were taken from an adult with an advanced solid tumor such as melanoma, head and neck, liver or kidney cancer.

This chain links TRBV16 with TRBJ2-7, with D hard to call. The length of the CDR3 is 12 residues. CDR1 and CDR2 (germline): KGHSY, FQNENV. Trimming pared 0 bases from V and 6 bases from J, leaving 6 bases between. For the CDR3, the DNA is TGTGCCAGCAGCCAATCGTGGGGCGAGCAGTACTTC. This encodes CASSQSWGEQYF.

The chain couples TRBV11-1 to TRBJ1-1; 8 bases map to TRBD1. After removal of 1 base from V and 5 bases from J, the junction contained 12 bases not matched to a gene. Germline assignment: CDR1 SGHAT and CDR2 FQDESV (reference sequence). This CDR3 region has 17 residues. CDR3 in DNA: TGTGCCAGCAGCTTAGAGAGGGGGCAGGGGGCGCGGACTGAAGCTTTCTTT. It codes for CASSLERGQGARTEAFF.

The rearrangement joins TRBV7-9 to TRBJ2-7; 10 bases are shared with TRBD1. The length of the CDR3 is 15 residues. V shed 4 bases, J shed 2 bases, and the junction held 5 bases outside the gene matches. The germline V gene has CDR1 SEHNR and CDR2 FQNEAQ (reference sequence). CDR3 amino acids: CASSSTGTGAYEQYF. Here the CDR3 DNA reads TGTGCCAGCAGCTCTACCGGGACAGGGGCCTACGAGCAGTACTTC.

Note on this clone: One junction end disagrees with the germline gene, perhaps due to a read error. The genes are TRBV7-9 and TRBJ2-7; 9 bases line up with TRBD1. The CDR3 is made up of 15 amino acids. The germline gives CDR1 SEHNR, CDR2 FQNEAQ (reference sequence). This chain's CDR3 is CASSFEDRGWYEQHF. The CDR3, as DNA: TGTGCCAGCAGCTTTGAAGACAGGGGGTGGTACGAGCAGCACTTC.

The rearrangement uses TRBV7-6 and TRBJ1-3, with a weak D call TRBD1 (5 bases). The V end lost 4 bases, the J end lost 4 bases, and 5 bases lay between the germline ends. The CDR3 length is 12 residues. Germline V gene lookup returns CDR1 SGHVS and CDR2 FNYEAQ. CDR3 sequence reads: CASSSGGNTIYF. In nucleotides, the CDR3 is TGTGCCAGCAGCTCAGGGGGAAACACCATATATTTT.

In DNA, the CDR3 is TGTGCCAGCAGGAACAGGGGGTATAGCAATCAGCCCCAGCATTTT. Its protein product is CASRNRGYSNQPQHF. The rearrangement uses TRBV28 and TRBJ1-5; 8 bases map to TRBD1. CDR3 size: 15 residues. V gave up 6 bases and J gave up 0 bases; unmatched junction bases: 4. Germline-derived CDR1 and CDR2 are MDHEN and SYDVKM.

This chain joins TRBV19 and TRBJ1-3; D is possibly TRBD1 (5 bases). Germline V lookup: CDR1 LNHDA, CDR2 SQIVND (reference sequence). The ends were cut back, 2 bases at V and 0 bases at J, with 14 bases in the middle. CDR3 length equals 17 residues. The CDR3 region is CASSITYVGGSGNTIYF. In nucleotides, the CDR3 is TGTGCCAGTAGTATAACGTACGTCGGGGGCTCTGGAAACACCATATATTTT.

This sequence joins TRBV28 and TRBJ2-7, with 12 bases lining up with TRBD2. Germline V gives CDR1 MDHEN, CDR2 SYDVKM. Losses at the gene ends were 3 bases for V and 4 bases for J; bases not matched to a gene: 4. CDR3 size: 15 residues. The CDR3 sequence: CASSLTSGSGYEQYF. The CDR3 DNA reads as TGTGCCAGCAGTTTGACTAGCGGGAGTGGGTACGAGCAGTACTTC.

V is TRBV19 and J is TRBJ1-2; no firm D call. V dropped 7 bases and J dropped 9 bases, with 12 bases sitting between them. The V gene's germline CDR1 is LNHDA and CDR2 SQIVND (reference sequence). The CDR3 consists of 11 residues. The CDR3 DNA sequence: TGTGCCAGTAAATACCAGGCGCGCTACACCTTC. Protein: CASKYQARYTF.

This chain links TRBV6-5 with TRBJ1-1, with D perhaps TRBD1 (5 bases). CDR1 and CDR2 (germline): MNHEY, SVGAGI. The CDR3 is 14 residues long. Trimming stripped 2 bases from V and 5 bases from J, with 12 bases between. CDR3: CASSYAEGYTEAFF. The CDR3 DNA reads as TGTGCCAGCAGTTACGCAGAGGGGTATACTGAAGCTTTCTTT.